This T cell receptor beta chain emerged from a study of blood T cell repertoires in COVID-19. As for the study in general: Acute and convalescent COVID-19 samples came from the United States, Italy and Spain. Sources were T cells, B-cell-depleted T cells, or PBMCs; the material itself was cDNA or gDNA.

The germline V gene has CDR1 GTSNPN and CDR2 SVGIG (reference sequence). Trimming took 2 bases from V and 6 from J; bases not matched to a gene: 9. This CDR3 contains 15 residues. In the source study's methods: Reference gene primer amplification in the assay estimated nucleated cell counts. Sequencing was performed with immunoSEQ multiplex PCR; in TCRdb, only in-frame clones are kept and a portion is missing. V, J and clone size are those of that table, while D and trimming were read from the DNA. The sample comprises 250,000 to 300,000 clones, 86% of which are singletons, and less than 15% rests with the top ten. The Seattle patients, enrolled during active infection, were followed longitudinally.

This chain joins TRBV30 and TRBJ1-5, with 8 nucleotides matching TRBD1. The source is a woman between 65 and 79 years old with COVID-19, enrolled during active disease. The sequencing sample was made of peripheral blood. For the CDR3, the DNA is TGTGCCTGGAGTCCACAGGGGGATTTTGGTCAGCCCCAGCATTTT. Translating gives CAWSPQGDFGQPQHF.